This TCR beta chain was captured by sequencing in a study of T cells in Graves' hyperthyroidism and ophthalmopathy. RNA transcripts yielded amplified TCR beta CDR3 regions. The TCR CDR3 was amplified in a first-round RT-PCR using the HTBI primer set. TCRdb ran MiXCR on the multiplex PCR reads and lists one entry per CDR3 protein. The sample records 550,000 to 700,000 distinct CDR3 sequences, around 45% being singletons. V was pared by 8 bases and J by 3 bases, with 13 bases of the junction left unmatched. CDR1 and CDR2 (germline): SEHNR, FQNEAQ (reference sequence). The CDR3 runs to 17 residues. The genes are TRBV7-9 and TRBJ2-1; 10 bases are a match to TRBD2. The sequenced sample consisted of peripheral blood or thyroid tissue (not recorded which). The receptor was derived from an adult woman with Graves' disease, either hyperthyroidism or ophthalmopathy (not recorded which). CDR3 coding DNA: TGTGCCAGCTCCCGAGGGGGGCTAGCGGGAGACTACAATGAGCAGTTCTTC. Its translation: CASSRGGLAGDYNEQFF. The full variable domain, with the rest looked up from reference TRBV7-9 and TRBJ2-1, is DTGVSQNPRHKITKRGQNVTFRCDPISEHNRLYWYRQTLGQGPEFLTYFQNEAQLEKSRLLSDRFSAERPKGSFSTLEIQRTEQGDSAMYLCASSRGGLAGDYNEQFFGPGTRLTVL.